These 20 T cell receptor beta chains were sequenced from one sample in a study of Graves' ophthalmopathy and Graves' hyperthyroidism. Amplifying from RNA transcripts, the study obtained TCR beta CDR3 regions. Second-round multiplex PCR came after first-round RT-PCR with HTBI primers. Each CDR3 protein gets one entry after TCRdb re-called the multiplex PCR reads with MiXCR. The sample consists of around 1.1 million distinct CDR3 sequences, 35% to 45% of them appearing once. The sample taken for sequencing was peripheral blood or thyroid tissue (not recorded which). Receptor source: an adult man with Graves' hyperthyroidism.

This chain joins TRBV4-1 and TRBJ1-4; D call uncertain. The CDR3 covers 17 residues. The germline CDR1 and CDR2 sequences are MGHRA and YSYEKL. The germline V and J ends were trimmed by 3 bases and 2 bases, with 16 bases remaining between them. CDR3 DNA sequence: TGCGCCAGCAGCCATACGGCTAGTAGGCCCACTAATGAAAAACTGTTTTTT. Its translation is CASSHTASRPTNEKLFF.

The table lists this clonotype with many counts. This chain connects TRBV20-1 to TRBJ2-7; TRBD2 matches 8 bases. The length of the CDR3 is 14 residues. J gave up 2 bases and V 5 bases, and 8 bases lay outside the gene matches. Germline CDR1 and CDR2: DFQATT and SNEGSKA (reference sequence). The CDR3 sequence: CSAPLAGYAYEQYF. CDR3 nucleotides: TGCAGTGCTCCATTAGCGGGATACGCCTACGAGCAGTACTTC.

The gene calls are TRBV7-9 and TRBJ1-6, with D perhaps TRBD1 (5 bases). In germline, CDR1 is SEHNR, CDR2 FQNEAQ (reference sequence). V shed 3 bases and J shed 5 bases, with 11 bases lying between them. The CDR3 runs 15 residues. The CDR3 nucleotides read TGTGCCAGCAGCTTGTTCAGGGTTGATAATTCACCCCTCCACTTT. Translation gives CASSLFRVDNSPLHF.

This clonotype was counted ten times or more. The V call is TRBV5-1, the J call TRBJ1-1; D might be TRBD1 (6 bases). CDR3 length: 14 residues. The ends were cut back, 4 bases at V and 2 bases at J, with 12 bases in the middle. CDR1 is SGHRS, CDR2 YFSETQ, per germline. This CDR3 reads CASSNGQLNTEAFF. DNA for the CDR3: TGCGCCAGCAGCAACGGACAGCTCAACACTGAAGCTTTCTTT.

Turning to this clonotype: This may be a read error, as it is one base from a much larger clone. V is TRBV10-3 and J is TRBJ1-6; D is perhaps TRBD1 (6 bases). Germline lookup yields CDR1 ENHRY and CDR2 SYGVKD. The length of the CDR3 is 14 residues. The CDR3 DNA follows: TGTGGCAACTCCGGCGGGACAAATAATTCACCCCTCCACTTT. Translating gives CGNSGGTNNSPLHF.

To note about this clonotype: The missing conserved phenylalanine or tryptophan at the end of this CDR3 makes a read error likely. The limits of the CDR3 on the DNA are not certain, so only TCRdb's listed CDR3 is given. The chain joins TRBV25-1 to TRBJ1-6; the table names TRBD1, a call not compared with the DNA. 8 amino acids form the CDR3, both terminal residues included. Per the germline V gene, CDR1 is MGHDK and CDR2 is SYGVNS. The CDR3 loop reads CASSDPGS.

In its sample, this clonotype was seen once. This chain links TRBV29-1 with TRBJ1-3; D gene ambiguous. The CDR3 runs to 15 residues. V was cut by 4 bases and J by 8 bases, with 21 bases left in between. CDR1 and CDR2 from the germline V gene are SQVTM and ANQGSEA. The CDR3: CSVVDGVTYGYTIYF. For the CDR3, the DNA is TGCAGCGTTGTGGACGGGGTTACGTATGGCTACACCATATATTTT.

The chain combines TRBV20-1 with TRBJ1-2, with 7 bases that match TRBD1. Germline CDR1 and CDR2: DFQATT and SNEGSKA (reference sequence). Trimming removed 4 bases from V and 4 bases from J; junction bases left unmatched: 6. CDR3 length: 13 amino acids. The CDR3, as DNA: TGCAGTGCTACCATCGGACAGGCCTATGGCTACACCTTC. This translates into CSATIGQAYGYTF.

This clonotype was observed at least ten times. This rearrangement joins TRBV12-3 or TRBV12-4 to TRBJ1-2; 9 positions agree with TRBD1. V shed 0 bases, J shed 9 bases, and the junction held 8 bases outside the gene matches. The CDR3 length is 15 residues. The CDR3: CASSLASGQGLRYTF. For the CDR3, the DNA is TGTGCCAGCAGTTTAGCGTCGGGACAGGGATTACGCTACACCTTC.

This clonotype was observed at least ten times. V and J are TRBV9 and TRBJ1-2, with 8 bases aligning to TRBD1. Germline V gene sequence: CDR1 SGDLS, CDR2 YYNGEE. The ends lost 3 bases at V and 13 bases at J; junction bases unmatched: 8. The CDR3 has 12 residues. CDR3 DNA: TGTGCCAGCAGCGGAGGACAGGGAGGATCCACCTTC. Translated, it gives CASSGGQGGSTF.

V gene TRBV7-2 combines with J gene TRBJ1-5; 8 bases are a match to TRBD1. CDR3 size: 16 residues. V shed 4 bases and J 3 bases; nucleotides not matched to a gene: 8. CDR1 and CDR2 (germline): SGHTA, FQGNSA. The CDR3 sequence: CASSYQTGADNQPQHF. CDR3 DNA sequence: TGTGCCAGCAGCTACCAGACAGGGGCAGACAATCAGCCCCAGCATTTT.

This clonotype was seen more than once but under ten times. A much larger clone differs by one base, so this may be a read error. The chain combines TRBV7-9 with TRBJ2-5; D remains unclear. Germline V gene lookup returns CDR1 SEHNR and CDR2 FQNEAQ (reference sequence). V was shortened by 4 bases and J by 4 bases, with 16 bases between the two germline ends. The CDR3 consists of 15 residues. CDR3 residues: CASSSRTTLRETQYF. The CDR3 region has the DNA TGTGCCAGCAGCTCACGGACCACCTTAAGAGAGACCCAGTACTTC.

There are many counts of this clonotype. The gene calls are TRBV2 and TRBJ2-5, with 10 bases aligning to TRBD1. After removal of 1 base from V and 3 bases from J, the junction contained 5 bases not matched to a gene. This CDR3 spans 16 amino acids. CDR1 and CDR2 (germline): SNHLY, FYNNEI. For the CDR3, the DNA is TGTGCCAGCAGTGAAGGGACAGGGGGGTTGAAAGAGACCCAGTACTTC. It codes for CASSEGTGGLKETQYF.

This chain links TRBV24-1 with TRBJ2-7, with no clear D. V lost 2 bases and J lost 2, with 12 bases in between. The CDR3 runs 15 residues. Germline CDR1 is KGHDR and CDR2 is SFDVKD. CDR3 DNA: TGTGCCACCAGTGATTCTTTGGTTGGGCCCTACGAGCAGTACTTC. As protein: CATSDSLVGPYEQYF.

This clonotype was detected once. The rearrangement joins TRBV2 to TRBJ1-2; 7 bases fit TRBD1. V shed 4 bases, J shed 8 bases, and the junction held 13 bases outside the gene matches. The CDR3 totals 15 residues. CDR1 SNHLY and CDR2 FYNNEI come from the germline V gene. The DNA of the CDR3 is TGTGCCAGCAGTGGAAAAACAGGGGAGGGTAGCGGCTACACCTTC. Protein sequence: CASSGKTGEGSGYTF. The full variable domain, rest sourced from reference TRBV2 and TRBJ1-2, is EPEVTQTPSHQVTQMGQEVILRCVPISNHLYFYWYRQILGQKVEFLVSFYNNEISEKSEIFDDQFSVERPDGSNFTLKIRSTKLEDSAMYFCASSGKTGEGSGYTFGSGTRLTVV.

The chain is built from TRBV7-9 and TRBJ2-7; D is perhaps TRBD1 (6 bases). This CDR3 is built from 17 residues. Germline V CDR1 and CDR2: SEHNR, FQNEAQ (reference sequence). Trimming stripped 5 bases from V and 0 bases from J, with 20 bases between. The CDR3, as DNA: TGTGCCAGCAGCCCAGGGTTGGACAGCACAACCTCCTACGAGCAGTACTTC. This codes for CASSPGLDSTTSYEQYF.

This clonotype was seen many times. The gene calls are TRBV7-8 and TRBJ2-7; D is perhaps TRBD1 (5 bases). Trimming stripped 1 base from V and 0 bases from J, with 10 bases between. CDR3 size: 15 residues. Germline V gene data show CDR1 as SGHVS and CDR2 as FQNEAQ. The CDR3 sequence is CASSLGGALSYEQYF. CDR3 nucleotides: TGTGCCAGCAGCTTAGGTGGGGCCCTCTCCTACGAGCAGTACTTC.

The V and J genes are TRBV4-1 and TRBJ2-5; 7 bases agree with TRBD2. Germline lookup yields CDR1 MGHRA and CDR2 YSYEKL. Unmatched junction bases numbered 13, after V lost 0 bases and J lost 3 bases. The CDR3 has 18 residues. CDR3: CASSQDIIRAGVEETQYF. Written as DNA, the CDR3 is TGCGCCAGCAGCCAAGATATTATTCGGGCGGGAGTGGAAGAGACCCAGTACTTC.

The chain employs TRBV29-1 and TRBJ2-7; 11 nucleotides align to TRBD2. Germline-derived CDR1 and CDR2 are SQVTM and ANQGSEA. The CDR3 sequence is 13 residues long. V lost 8 bases to trimming and J lost 2 bases; unmatched junction nucleotides: 5. Here the CDR3 DNA reads TGCAGCATGCGACTAGCGGGAACCTACGAGCAGTACTTC. Encoded protein: CSMRLAGTYEQYF.

This clonotype occurred a few times. Its ends do not fully match the called genes, so a read error is possible. This chain uses TRBV11-2 with TRBJ2-7; D call uncertain. This CDR3 region has 15 residues. CDR1 and CDR2 from the germline V gene are SGHAT and FQNNGV. The CDR3 loop reads CASSQGPSQGREQYF. The CDR3 DNA reads as TGCGCCAGCAGCCAAGGGCCCAGCCAAGGAAGGGAGCAGTACTTC.